Each of the 20 T cell receptor beta chains below was sequenced from the same sample in a study of CD8+CD57+ T cells in acquired aplastic anemia. The template used for profiling TCR beta VDJ and CDR3 was genomic DNA. TCRdb called the reads again in MiXCR, with one record for every CDR3 protein. The table lists 180,000 or so distinct CDR3 sequences, around half of them singletons, with about 2.9% in the top ten. The sample comprised sorted CD4+, CD8+, or CD8+CD57+ T cells (not recorded which) from PBMCs. These receptors all come from a human donor in good health.

This chain connects TRBV7-9 to TRBJ2-5; D unclear. V was pared by 1 base and J by 3 bases, with 9 bases between. This CDR3 region has 14 residues. Germline loops: CDR1 SEHNR, CDR2 FQNEAQ (reference sequence). The CDR3, as DNA: TGTGCCAGCAGCTTAGGCGCATCAAAAGAGACCCAGTACTTC. Protein product: CASSLGASKETQYF.

V is TRBV20-1 and J is TRBJ1-5; D gene unclear. The CDR3 totals 15 residues. The germline V gene has CDR1 DFQATT and CDR2 SNEGSKA (reference sequence). V lost 8 bases, J lost 2 bases, and 19 bases lay in between. DNA for the CDR3: TGCAGTAGTATGGGAAAGGCAGGAGGCAATCAGCCCCAGCATTTT. Its protein product is CSSMGKAGGNQPQHF.

The J gene is TRBJ1-2, the V gene TRBV20-1, with D possibly being TRBD1 (5 bases). Trimming took off 5 bases at V and 1 base at J, with 11 bases between the two ends. Germline assignment: CDR1 DFQATT and CDR2 SNEGSKA (reference sequence). The length of the CDR3 is 13 residues. CDR3 DNA sequence: TGCAGTGCTTGGGGGGACCGTAACTATGGCTACACCTTC. This encodes CSAWGDRNYGYTF.

The chain combines TRBV7-3 with TRBJ1-6; unclear D gene. V lost 6 bases and J 8 bases, leaving 14 bases between the germline ends. CDR1 and CDR2 from the germline V gene are SGHTA and FQGTGA. The CDR3 length is 14 residues. For the CDR3, the DNA is TGTGCCAGCAGTATCCCGGCCTGGGATTCACCCCTCCACTTT. It translates to CASSIPAWDSPLHF.

The V gene is TRBV24-1, the J gene TRBJ2-5; the D gene is possibly TRBD2 (6 bases). CDR1 and CDR2 from the germline V gene are KGHDR and SFDVKD. The CDR3 is made up of 15 amino acids. Trimming pared 7 bases from V and 9 bases from J, leaving 23 bases between. CDR3 in amino acids: CATSGGGPFNQPQYF. The CDR3 DNA reads as TGTGCCACCAGCGGGGGAGGTCCGTTCAATCAGCCCCAGTACTTC.

This clonotype was counted many times. The chain carries TRBV24-1 and TRBJ2-1, with 7 bases fitting TRBD1. The germline CDR1 and CDR2 sequences are KGHDR and SFDVKD. CDR3 size: 15 residues. After removal of 4 bases from V and 3 bases from J, the junction contained 5 bases not matched to a gene. The CDR3 region has the DNA TGTGCCACCAGTGACGGACAGGTAAGCTACAATGAGCAGTTCTTC. Its translation: CATSDGQVSYNEQFF.

The chain employs TRBV27 and TRBJ1-5, with D hard to call. V lost 4 bases and J 0 bases, leaving 7 bases between the germline ends. CDR1 is MNHEY and CDR2 is SMNVEV in the germline V gene (reference sequence). The CDR3 consists of 14 residues. As DNA, the CDR3 is TGTGCCAGCAGTTACCGGGGTAGCAATCAGCCCCAGCATTTT. Amino acid sequence: CASSYRGSNQPQHF.

The CDR3 region is CAISGITSAKPSEQYF. CDR3 DNA: TGTGCCATCAGTGGGATCACTAGCGCCAAACCTTCCGAGCAGTACTTC. The chain uses TRBV10-3 and TRBJ2-7; 7 nucleotides match TRBD2. The CDR3 has 16 residues. Unmatched junction bases numbered 15, after V lost 4 bases and J lost 6 bases. Germline lookup yields CDR1 ENHRY and CDR2 SYGVKD.

This chain links TRBV7-2 with TRBJ2-2; 10 nucleotides agree with TRBD2. Germline V CDR1 and CDR2: SGHTA, FQGNSA. The CDR3 has 15 amino acids. V lost 4 bases and J lost 3; bases outside the gene matches: 2. The CDR3 nucleotides read TGTGCCAGCAGCTCCGGGACTAGCGACACCGGGGAGCTGTTTTTT. As protein: CASSSGTSDTGELFF. Using reference TRBV7-2 and TRBJ2-2 for the parts outside the CDR3, the full variable domain is GAGVSQSPSNKVTEKGKDVELRCDPISGHTALYWYRQSLGQGLEFLIYFQGNSAPDKSGLPSDRFSAERTGGSVSTLTIQRTQQEDSAVYLCASSSGTSDTGELFFGEGSRLTVL.

This clonotype was seen many times. The rearrangement uses TRBV19 and TRBJ2-3; a possible D gene is TRBD1 (6 bases). The CDR3 runs to 14 residues. CDR1 is LNHDA, CDR2 SQIVND, per germline (reference sequence). V lost 5 bases, J lost 3 bases, and 12 bases lay in between. The CDR3 DNA reads TGTGCCAGTAGTGTCCTGACAGGAACAGATACGCAGTATTTT. This sequence encodes CASSVLTGTDTQYF.

This chain uses TRBV7-2 with TRBJ1-2; the D is unclear. Germline assignment: CDR1 SGHTA and CDR2 FQGNSA. V was shortened by 0 bases and J by 7 bases, with 9 bases between the two germline ends. The CDR3 covers 13 residues. DNA for the CDR3: TGTGCCAGCAGCTTAGCCCTATTTCCTGGCTACACCTTC. Residues: CASSLALFPGYTF.

This clonotype was seen only a few times. A clone one base away is much larger, so this may be a read error. V and J are TRBV7-2 and TRBJ2-1; TRBD2 might be the D (5 bases). The V end was cut by 0 bases, the J end by 12 bases, with 6 bases between. This CDR3 is 11 amino acids long. Germline CDR1 is SGHTA and CDR2 is FQGNSA. In DNA, the CDR3 is TGTGCCAGCAGCTTAGCCCGGGGGCAGTTCTTC. Residues: CASSLARGQFF.

Ten or more counts support this clonotype. V is TRBV7-3 and J is TRBJ2-2, with 9 nucleotides matching TRBD1. This CDR3 contains 14 residues. CDR1 SGHTA and CDR2 FQGTGA come from the germline V gene. After removal of 5 bases from V and 5 bases from J, the junction contained 3 bases not matched to a gene. The CDR3 coding sequence is TGTGCCAGCAGCATCGGACAGGGGACCGGGGAGCTGTTTTTT. Its translation: CASSIGQGTGELFF.

This rearrangement joins TRBV25-1 to TRBJ2-7; 7 bases align to TRBD1. This CDR3 region has 13 residues. The germline V gene encodes CDR1 MGHDK and CDR2 SYGVNS. V was pared by 9 bases and J by 3 bases, with 8 bases of the junction left unmatched. For the CDR3, the DNA is TGTGCCAGACCCACGCCAGGGGGCTACGAGCAGTACTTC. Amino acids: CARPTPGGYEQYF.

This clonotype has just a few counts. V gene TRBV20-1 combines with J gene TRBJ1-1; no clear D gene. Trimming stripped 3 bases from V and 1 base from J, with 6 bases between. CDR3 size: 12 residues. Germline CDR1 DFQATT, CDR2 SNEGSKA (reference sequence). The CDR3 loop reads CSASLTNTEAFF. As DNA, the CDR3 is TGCAGTGCTAGTCTAACGAACACTGAAGCTTTCTTT.

The chain uses TRBV6-2 or TRBV6-3 and TRBJ2-7, with D hard to call. V gave up 0 bases and J gave up 3 bases, with 9 bases separating them. Germline loops: CDR1 MNHEY, CDR2 SVGEGT. The CDR3 extends over 14 amino acids. This CDR3 reads CASSYSLGIYEQYF. The DNA of the CDR3 is TGTGCCAGCAGTTACTCTTTGGGTATCTACGAGCAGTACTTC.

J is TRBJ2-7 and V is TRBV2; 7 bases map to TRBD2. The J call is in doubt because the DNA end fits TRBJ2-5 better. CDR3 size: 16 residues. Germline CDR1 is SNHLY and CDR2 is FYNNEI. CDR3 sequence (DNA): TGTGCCAGCAGTGGTTCGAAGCGGGACCTCAGAGAGACCCAGTACTTC. Protein product: CASSGSKRDLRETQYF.

As for this clonotype: This may be a read error, as it is one base from a much larger clone. V is TRBV20-1 and J is TRBJ1-3; the D is unclear. CDR3 length equals 15 residues. Germline lookup yields CDR1 DFQATT and CDR2 SNEGSKA (reference sequence). The V end was cut by 1 base, the J end by 1 base, with 11 bases between. CDR3 coding DNA: TGCAGTGCTAGAGTCAGGAGGTTATCTGGAAACACCATATATTTT. Protein product: CSARVRRLSGNTIYF.

This clonotype was counted between two and nine times. The genes are TRBV25-1 and TRBJ2-6, with 10 bases aligning to TRBD1. This CDR3 region has 17 residues. The V and J ends lost 6 bases and 0 bases, in that order; junction bases with no gene match: 5. Germline-derived CDR1 and CDR2 are MGHDK and SYGVNS. The CDR3 nucleotides read TGTGCCAGCAGCAGGACAGGGGGGTACTCTGGGGCCAACGTCCTGACTTTC. Protein: CASSRTGGYSGANVLTF.

The genes are TRBV20-1 and TRBJ1-1; D is possibly TRBD1 (5 bases). The CDR3 is 14 amino acids. V lost 0 bases to trimming and J lost 1 base, with 9 bases between them. Germline CDR1 and CDR2: DFQATT and SNEGSKA (reference sequence). In nucleotides, the CDR3 is TGCAGTGCTAGAGATGGGGCCAGGAACACTGAAGCTTTCTTT. This gives the protein CSARDGARNTEAFF.